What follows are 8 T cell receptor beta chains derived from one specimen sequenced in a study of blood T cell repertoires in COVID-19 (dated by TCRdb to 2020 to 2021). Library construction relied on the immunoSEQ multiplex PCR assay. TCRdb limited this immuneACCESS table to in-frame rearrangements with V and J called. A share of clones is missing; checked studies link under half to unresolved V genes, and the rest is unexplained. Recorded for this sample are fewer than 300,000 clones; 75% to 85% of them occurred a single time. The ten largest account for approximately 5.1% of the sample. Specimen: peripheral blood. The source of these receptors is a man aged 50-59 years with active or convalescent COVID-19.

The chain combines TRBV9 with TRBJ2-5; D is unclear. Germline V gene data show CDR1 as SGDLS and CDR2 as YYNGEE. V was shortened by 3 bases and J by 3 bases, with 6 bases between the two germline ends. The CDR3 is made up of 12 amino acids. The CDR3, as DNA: TGTGCCAGCAGCGACTTGAAAGAGACCCAGTACTTC. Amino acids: CASSDLKETQYF.

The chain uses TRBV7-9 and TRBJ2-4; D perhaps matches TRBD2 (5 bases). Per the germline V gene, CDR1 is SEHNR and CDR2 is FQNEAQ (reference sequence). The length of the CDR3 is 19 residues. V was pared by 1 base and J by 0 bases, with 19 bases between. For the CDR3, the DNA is TGTGCCAGCAGCTTAGGCGGACGGAGCGGTCCTATAGCCAAAAACATTCAGTACTTC. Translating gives CASSLGGRSGPIAKNIQYF. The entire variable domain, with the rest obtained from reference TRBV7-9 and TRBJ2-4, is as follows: DTGVSQNPRHKITKRGQNVTFRCDPISEHNRLYWYRQTLGQGPEFLTYFQNEAQLEKSRLLSDRFSAERPKGSFSTLEIQRTEQGDSAMYLCASSLGGRSGPIAKNIQYFGAGTRLSVL.

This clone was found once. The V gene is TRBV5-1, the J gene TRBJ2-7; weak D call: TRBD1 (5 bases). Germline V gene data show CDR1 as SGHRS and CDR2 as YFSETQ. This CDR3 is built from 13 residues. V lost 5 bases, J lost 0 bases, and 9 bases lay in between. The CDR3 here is CASRLGDSYEQYF. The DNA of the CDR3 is TGCGCCAGCAGGTTAGGGGACTCCTACGAGCAGTACTTC. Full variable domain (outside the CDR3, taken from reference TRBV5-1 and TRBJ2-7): KAGVTQTPRYLIKTRGQQVTLSCSPISGHRSVSWYQQTPGQGLQFLFEYFSETQRNKGNFPGRFSGRQFSNSRSEMNVSTLELGDSALYLCASRLGDSYEQYFGPGTRLTVT.

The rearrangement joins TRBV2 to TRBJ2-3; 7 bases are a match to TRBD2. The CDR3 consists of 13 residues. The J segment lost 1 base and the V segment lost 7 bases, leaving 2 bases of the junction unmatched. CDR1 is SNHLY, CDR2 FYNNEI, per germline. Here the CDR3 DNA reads TGTGCCAGCATCCGGGGGGGCACAGATACGCAGTATTTT. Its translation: CASIRGGTDTQYF.

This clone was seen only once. Here the CDR3 reads CASRAIRVGYTF. CDR3 DNA: TGTGCCAGCAGAGCCATCCGGGTCGGCTACACCTTC. This chain links TRBV2 with TRBJ1-2; D ambiguous. V lost 6 bases, J lost 8 bases, and 13 bases lay in between. The CDR3 has 12 residues. From germline, CDR1 is SNHLY and CDR2 FYNNEI.

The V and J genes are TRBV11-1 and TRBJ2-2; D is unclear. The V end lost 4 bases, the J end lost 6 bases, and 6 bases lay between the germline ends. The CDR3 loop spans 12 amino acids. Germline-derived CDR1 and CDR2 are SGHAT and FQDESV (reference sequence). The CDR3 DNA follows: TGTGCCAGCAGCTCTAATCCCGGGGAGCTGTTTTTT. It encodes CASSSNPGELFF. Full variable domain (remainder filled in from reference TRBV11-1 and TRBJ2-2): EAEVAQSPRYKITEKSQAVAFWCDPISGHATLYWYRQILGQGPELLVQFQDESVVDDSQLPKDRFSAERLKGVDSTLKIQPAELGDSAMYLCASSSNPGELFFGEGSRLTVL.

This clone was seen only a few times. For the CDR3, the DNA is TGTGCCAGCAGCTTGGGAGAGATGGGCGAGCAGTACTTC. Its protein is CASSLGEMGEQYF. This chain connects TRBV11-3 to TRBJ2-7; a weak D match, TRBD2 (5 bases). Between the trimmed V and J ends, which lost 3 bases and 6 bases, there was a span of 12 bases. This CDR3 is built from 13 residues. The germline CDR1 and CDR2 sequences are SGHNT and YENEEA.

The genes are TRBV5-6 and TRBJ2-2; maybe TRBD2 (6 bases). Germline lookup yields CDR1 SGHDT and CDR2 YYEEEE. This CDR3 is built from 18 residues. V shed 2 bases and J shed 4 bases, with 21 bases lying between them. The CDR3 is CASSFTKGGSVRTGELFF. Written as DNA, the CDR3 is TGTGCCAGCAGCTTCACAAAAGGAGGGAGCGTTCGCACCGGGGAGCTGTTTTTT.